This entry is about one T cell receptor (beta chain). Its antigen is not known. These data are taken from a study of regulatory T cells in long-lasting Graves disease. The study, taken as a whole, reports: Reduced TCR diversity was observed in persistent Graves' patients versus newly diagnosed patients. TRBV28, TRBJ1-2 and TRBJ2-5 emerged as the favored segments in persistent disease.

This CDR3 spans 13 amino acids. V was cut by 7 bases and J by 1 base, with 10 bases left in between. The germline CDR1 and CDR2 sequences are MNHNS and SASEGT. To make TCR beta libraries, researchers used iRepertoire HTBI primers and Arm-PCR of CDR3 regions. TCRdb independently ran MiXCR on the multiplex PCR reads; one entry per CDR3 protein. This table has 350,000 to 400,000 distinct CDR3 sequences, around a sixth appearing once. Time point: newly diagnosed GD, antithyroid drugs for less than 3 months. Construction of the TCR library relied on RNA isolated from PBMCs. American Thyroid Association guidelines defined how Graves' disease was diagnosed. The EDTA tubes were filled with around 8.1 milliliters of drawn peripheral blood.

The input for sequencing was peripheral blood mononuclear cells (PBMCs), taken at new diagnosis, from a patient treated with antithyroid drugs. V gene TRBV6-1 combines with J gene TRBJ1-2, with D unclear. The TCR originated in a female donor with Graves disease. In DNA form, the CDR3 reads TGTGCCAGCACCCCGGGCCTTAACTATGGCTACACCTTC. It yields the protein CASTPGLNYGYTF.